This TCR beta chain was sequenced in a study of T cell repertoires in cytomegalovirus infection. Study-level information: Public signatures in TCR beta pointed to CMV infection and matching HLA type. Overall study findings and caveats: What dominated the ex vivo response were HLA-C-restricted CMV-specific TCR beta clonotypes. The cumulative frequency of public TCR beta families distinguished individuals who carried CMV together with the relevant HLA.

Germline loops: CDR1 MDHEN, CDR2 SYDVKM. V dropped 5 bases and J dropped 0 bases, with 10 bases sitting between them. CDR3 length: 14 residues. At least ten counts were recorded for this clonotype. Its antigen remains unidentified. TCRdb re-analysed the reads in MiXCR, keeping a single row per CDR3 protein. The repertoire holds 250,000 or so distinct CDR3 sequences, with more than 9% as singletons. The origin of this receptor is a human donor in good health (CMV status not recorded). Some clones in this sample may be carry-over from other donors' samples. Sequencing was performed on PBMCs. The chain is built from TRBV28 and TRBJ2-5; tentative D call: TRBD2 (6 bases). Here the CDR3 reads CASSGLTNQETQYF. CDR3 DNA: TGTGCCAGCAGTGGACTAACTAACCAAGAGACCCAGTACTTC.